The 2 T cell receptor beta chains reported below all come from one sample, sequenced in a study of cytomegalovirus exposure and HLA in healthy donors. Vbeta (60) and Jbeta (13) primers were used in the PCR. Sequencing used immunoSEQ multiplex PCR; TCRdb keeps in-frame clones, though not all of them. Of around 200,000 clones detected, roughly 80% appear once; the ten largest clones hold 0.2% to 0.25%. The sample consisted of PBMCs. These receptors all stem from a girl aged 2 to 10 in good health and CMV-seronegative.

The V call is TRBV7-9, the J call TRBJ1-4; 9 bases line up with TRBD1. Germline CDR1 and CDR2: SEHNR and FQNEAQ (reference sequence). The CDR3 sequence is 17 residues long. V was clipped by 1 base and J by 2 bases; unmatched bases: 5. DNA of the CDR3: TGTGCCAGCAGCTTAGGGACAGGGGTACTCACTAATGAAAAACTGTTTTTT. Protein sequence: CASSLGTGVLTNEKLFF.

The chain uses TRBV9 and TRBJ2-3, with 11 bases identical to TRBD2. The germline V gene encodes CDR1 SGDLS and CDR2 YYNGEE. The CDR3 loop spans 18 amino acids. V gave up 0 bases and J gave up 6 bases; unmatched junction bases: 12. The CDR3 bases are TGTGCCAGCAGCGTAGAAGTAGAACTAGCGGGAGACTTGGATACGCAGTATTTT. It codes for CASSVEVELAGDLDTQYF.